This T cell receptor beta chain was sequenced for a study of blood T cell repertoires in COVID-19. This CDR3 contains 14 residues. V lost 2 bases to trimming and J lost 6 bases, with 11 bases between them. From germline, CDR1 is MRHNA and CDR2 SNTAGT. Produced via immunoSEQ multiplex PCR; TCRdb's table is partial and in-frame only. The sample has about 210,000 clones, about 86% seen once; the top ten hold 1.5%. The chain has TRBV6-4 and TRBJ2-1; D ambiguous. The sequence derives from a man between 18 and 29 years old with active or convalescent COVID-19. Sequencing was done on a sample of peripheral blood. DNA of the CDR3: TGTGCCAGCAGTGACGATGTCAGCGCCAATGAGCAGTTCTTC. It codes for CASSDDVSANEQFF.